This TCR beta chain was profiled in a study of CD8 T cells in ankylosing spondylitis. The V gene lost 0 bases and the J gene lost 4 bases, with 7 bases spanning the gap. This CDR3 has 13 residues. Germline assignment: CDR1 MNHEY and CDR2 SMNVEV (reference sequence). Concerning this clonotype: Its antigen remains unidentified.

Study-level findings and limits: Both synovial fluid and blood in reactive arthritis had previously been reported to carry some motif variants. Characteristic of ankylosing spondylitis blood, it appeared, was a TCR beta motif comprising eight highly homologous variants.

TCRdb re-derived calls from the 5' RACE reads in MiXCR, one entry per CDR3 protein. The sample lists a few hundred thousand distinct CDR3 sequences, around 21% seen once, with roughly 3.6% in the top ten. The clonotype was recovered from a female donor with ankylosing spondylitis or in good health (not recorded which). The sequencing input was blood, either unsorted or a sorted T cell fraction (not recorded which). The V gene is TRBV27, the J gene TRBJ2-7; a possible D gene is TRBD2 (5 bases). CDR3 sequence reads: CASSLSTGYEQYF. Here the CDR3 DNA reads TGTGCCAGCAGTTTATCGACGGGGTACGAGCAGTACTTC.